A selection of T cell receptor beta chains follows, all from one sample in a study of OX40 agonist ivuxolimab in advanced cancers. Some clones are missing from TCRdb's copy, which holds only in-frame ones; the method was immunoSEQ multiplex PCR. Among tens of thousands of clones listed, about nine tenths were seen once. The starting material was CD4+ or CD8+ T cells sorted from blood, obtained in a trial of the OX40 agonist ivuxolimab. The receptors stem from an adult with an advanced solid tumor such as melanoma, head and neck, liver or kidney cancer. The CDR3 runs from the conserved cysteine through the conserved F or W. The D gene is left open where the match is weak. Clone size is stated in some rows and not others, as once, few, many or a class when expanded.

CDR3 length	V gene	J gene	D gene	clone size	CDR3 DNA	CDR3 protein
19	TRBV4-3	TRBJ2-2	TRBD2	.	TGCGCCAGCAGCCAAGATCGGGCCCTAGCGGGCCCGAACACCGGGGAGCTGTTTTTT	CASSQDRALAGPNTGELFF
13	TRBV27	TRBJ2-7	.	.	TGTGCCAGCAGTACGACGGACTTCTACGAGCAGTACTTC	CASSTTDFYEQYF
12	TRBV30	TRBJ2-3	.	.	TGTGCCTGGAGTCTACTCACAGATACGCAGTATTTT	CAWSLLTDTQYF
13	TRBV27	TRBJ2-2	.	few	TGTGCCAGCAGCCTGACATTCACCGGGGAGCTGTTTTTT	CASSLTFTGELFF
15	TRBV28	TRBJ2-3	.	.	TGTGCCAGCAGTTTAGCGGGGAGGAGCACAGATACGCAGTATTTT	CASSLAGRSTDTQYF
16	TRBV13	TRBJ2-6	.	.	TGTGCCAGCAGCTTAGGTCAGGCGTTAGGGGCCAACGTCCTGACTTTC	CASSLGQALGANVLTF
17	TRBV10-2	TRBJ2-1	TRBD2	.	TGCGCCAGCAGTGGTCGAGCGGGAGGGCTAGTTTACAATGAGCAGTTCTTC	CASSGRAGGLVYNEQFF
15	TRBV9	TRBJ1-1	TRBD1	.	TGTGCCAGCAGCTCGACCGGGACAGGGGGCGGGAAAGCTTTCTTT	CASSSTGTGGGKAFF
15	TRBV2	TRBJ1-3	.	.	TGTGCCAGCGGGGAGGAGGGTGTTTCTGGAAACACCATATATTTT	CASGEEGVSGNTIYF
16	TRBV4-1	TRBJ2-7	.	.	TGCGCCAGCAGCCAAGACCAGTCGACAGGCCTCTACGAGCAGTACTTC	CASSQDQSTGLYEQYF
15	TRBV2	TRBJ2-3	TRBD2	.	TGTGCCAGCCGCTTAGGCGGGAGCCTCACAGATACGCAGTATTTT	CASRLGGSLTDTQYF
16	TRBV27	TRBJ2-1	TRBD1	.	TGTGCCAGCAGTCCACAGGGGGTGGTCACCTACAATGAGCAGTTCTTC	CASSPQGVVTYNEQFF
15	TRBV5-1	TRBJ2-3	.	.	TGCGCCAGCAGCTCGAGGGGGAGCTTCACAGATACGCAGTATTTT	CASSSRGSFTDTQYF
14	TRBV11-2	TRBJ2-7	TRBD1	.	TGTGCCAGCAGCTGGGACAGTGGAACCTACGAGCAGTACTTC	CASSWDSGTYEQYF
15	TRBV2	TRBJ1-2	.	.	TGTGCCAGCAGTGAATTTACGAGTTTTTTTACGAGCTACACCTTC	CASSEFTSFFTSYTF
15	TRBV30	TRBJ2-5	TRBD2	.	TGTGCCTGGATAATAGCGGGAGGGAGCCAAGAGACCCAGTACTTC	CAWIIAGGSQETQYF
16	TRBV6-6	TRBJ1-1	TRBD1	.	TGTGCCAGCAGTTACTCGAGGACAGGGGTTAACACTGAAGCTTTCTTT	CASSYSRTGVNTEAFF
18	TRBV27	TRBJ2-2	TRBD2	.	TGTGCCAGCAGTTTATTGTCTAGCGGGAGGGCGAACACCGGGGAGCTGTTTTTT	CASSLLSSGRANTGELFF
17	TRBV5-4	TRBJ2-5	.	.	TGTGCCAGCAGCTTGGTGCCCGTGGGGGGGCCCGAAGAGACCCAGTACTTC	CASSLVPVGGPEETQYF
15	TRBV4-1	TRBJ1-5	.	few	TGCGCCAGCAGCCAAGAGGGGGGAGGGGATCAGCCCCAGCATTTT	CASSQEGGGDQPQHF
16	TRBV4-2	TRBJ2-3	.	.	TGTGCCAGCAGCCAAGAGGAACTCGCTAGCACAGATACGCAGTATTTT	CASSQEELASTDTQYF
13	TRBV14	TRBJ1-5	.	once	TGTGCCAGCAGCCGTGATAGCAATCAGCCCCAGCATTTT	CASSRDSNQPQHF
15	TRBV19	TRBJ2-2	.	.	TGTGCCAGTAGTGTGCTTTGGGGGGGCGGCGGGGAGCTGTTTTTT	CASSVLWGGGGELFF
17	TRBV9	TRBJ2-2	.	once	TGTGCCAGCAGCGTGGTGGGGCAGGGGTTCAACACCGGGGAGCTGTTTTTT	CASSVVGQGFNTGELFF
15	TRBV28	TRBJ2-7	TRBD1	.	TGTGCCAGCCGGGACAGGGGCTCGAGCTCCTACGAGCAGTACTTC	CASRDRGSSSYEQYF
14	TRBV27	TRBJ2-7	TRBD1	.	TGTGCCAGCAGCGCGGGACAGGGCTCCTACGAGCAGTACTTC	CASSAGQGSYEQYF
15	TRBV7-9	TRBJ1-5	.	.	TGTGCCAGCAGCTTAGCAGGGATAGGCAATCAGCCCCAGCATTTT	CASSLAGIGNQPQHF
11	TRBV30	TRBJ2-7	.	.	TGTGCCTGGAGTTCGACTTACGAGCAGTACTTC	CAWSSTYEQYF
14	TRBV23-1	TRBJ2-7	.	.	TGCGCCAGCAGTCACCAGGGGACCTCCTACGAGCAGTACTTC	CASSHQGTSYEQYF
14	TRBV18	TRBJ2-3	.	.	TGTGCCAGCTCCGCCGTGGGGGACACAGATACGCAGTATTTT	CASSAVGDTDTQYF
15	TRBV7-2	TRBJ2-7	TRBD2	.	TGTGCCAGCAGCTTAGGGGGGACTAGCAGATACGAGCAGTACTTC	CASSLGGTSRYEQYF
12	TRBV27	TRBJ1-4	.	.	TGTGCCAGCAGTTCAGGTGGTGAAAAACTGTTTTTT	CASSSGGEKLFF
14	TRBV30	TRBJ1-1	TRBD1	once	TGTGCCTGGAGTGCTATAACAGGGGTTACTGAAGCTTTCTTT	CAWSAITGVTEAFF
14	TRBV11-2	TRBJ2-5	TRBD2	.	TGTGCCAGCAGCTGGGAGGGGCGCTCAGAGACCCAGTACTTC	CASSWEGRSETQYF
13	TRBV5-1	TRBJ2-7	.	.	TGCGCCAGCAGCTCCGCAACCCTCTACGAGCAGTACTTC	CASSSATLYEQYF
14	TRBV6-5	TRBJ2-5	.	.	TGTGCCAGCAGTGAAATCGGGGCCGCGGAGACCCAGTACTTC	CASSEIGAAETQYF
17	TRBV6-4	TRBJ2-1	.	.	TGTGCCAGCAGTGATGTGAGACAACGACGCTCCTACAATGAGCAGTTCTTC	CASSDVRQRRSYNEQFF
12	TRBV28	TRBJ2-1	.	.	TGTGCCAGCAGTTTAAATGGCCGGGAGCAGTTCTTC	CASSLNGREQFF
17	TRBV7-9	TRBJ2-3	.	.	TGTGCCAGCAGCTTAGCTTTTCTTGACTCCTTCACAGATACGCAGTATTTT	CASSLAFLDSFTDTQYF
14	TRBV7-9	TRBJ1-2	TRBD1	few	TGTGCCAGCAGCTCTCAACAGGGGAACTATGGCTACACCTTC	CASSSQQGNYGYTF
14	TRBV28	TRBJ2-5	.	.	TGTGCCAGCAGTTTTCCACAGGAAGGAGAGACCCAGTACTTC	CASSFPQEGETQYF
14	TRBV2	TRBJ2-3	TRBD2	.	TGTGCCAGCAGTTCTAGCGGGGTCACAGATACGCAGTATTTT	CASSSSGVTDTQYF
14	TRBV28	TRBJ2-7	.	.	TGTGCCAGCACCCTGGGGCAGGGAGGTTACGAGCAGTACTTC	CASTLGQGGYEQYF
14	TRBV19	TRBJ1-5	TRBD1	.	TGTGCCACCTCATGGGGGACAGGGCATCAGCCCCAGCATTTT	CATSWGTGHQPQHF
15	TRBV13	TRBJ1-5	TRBD1	once	TGTGCCAGCAGCGAAGGGGGCGTAGGCAATCAGCCCCAGCATTTT	CASSEGGVGNQPQHF
14	TRBV28	TRBJ2-3	.	.	TGTGCCAGCAGTGAACAGGGTTACACAGATACGCAGTATTTT	CASSEQGYTDTQYF
15	TRBV4-1	TRBJ1-2	.	.	TGCGCCAGCAGCCACGGGGACGGTGAGCACTATGGCTACACCTTC	CASSHGDGEHYGYTF
11	TRBV20-1	TRBJ2-5	.	.	TGCAGTGCTAGACAGGGTCTTGTCCAGTACTTC	CSARQGLVQYF
15	TRBV28	TRBJ1-1	TRBD1	.	TGTGCCAGCAGTTTCACTCCGGGACAGACGACTGAAGCTTTCTTT	CASSFTPGQTTEAFF
13	TRBV19	TRBJ2-7	.	.	TGTGCCAGTAGTACGACACACTCCTACGAGCAGTACTTC	CASSTTHSYEQYF
14	TRBV4-2	TRBJ2-1	.	.	TGTGCCAGCAGCCAAGACGAGCTCAAGAATGAGCAGTTCTTC	CASSQDELKNEQFF
14	TRBV25-1	TRBJ1-5	TRBD1	.	TGTGCCAGCAGTGTTACAGGGGCCGGTCAGCCCCAGCATTTT	CASSVTGAGQPQHF
12	TRBV6-5	TRBJ1-2	.	.	TGTGCCAGCAGTTTAGCAGGGGAAGGCTACACCTTC	CASSLAGEGYTF
15	TRBV19	TRBJ2-3	.	.	TGTGCCAGTAAGGTTGGCACCTCAAGCACAGATACGCAGTATTTT	CASKVGTSSTDTQYF
14	TRBV18	TRBJ2-1	TRBD2	.	TGTGCCAGCTCACCACAGGGGACTAGCGATGAGCAGTTCTTC	CASSPQGTSDEQFF